Listed below are T cell receptor beta chains from one sample, sequenced in a study of blood T cell repertoires in COVID-19. Generated by immunoSEQ multiplex PCR, the TCRdb table keeps only in-frame clones and is missing some. Among more than 140,000 clones listed, just over 85% were seen once. Sequences were obtained from peripheral blood. All receptors come from a woman aged 60-75 years with acute or convalescent COVID-19. Each CDR3 is given with its conserved first and last residue. The D gene is left open where the match is weak. Clone size appears in some rows only: once, few, many, or a class for an expanded clone.

size: -; D: TRBD1; J: TRBJ2-7; V: TRBV28; DNA: TGTGCCAGCAGTTTAACGGGACAGGGGGATCACGAGCAGTACTTC; CDR3: CASSLTGQGDHEQYF
size: -; D: -; J: TRBJ2-5; V: TRBV18; DNA: TGTGCCAGCTCGCCGGGACTGGACCAAGAGACCCAGTACTTC; CDR3: CASSPGLDQETQYF
size: -; D: TRBD1; J: TRBJ1-1; V: TRBV10-2; DNA: TGCGCCAGCCGAGTCCCGGGACAGCGACCAGTTTCGAACACTGAAGCTTTCTTT; CDR3: CASRVPGQRPVSNTEAFF
size: -; D: -; J: TRBJ2-1; V: TRBV7-2; DNA: TGTGCCAGCAGCTTAGCGGGGCGTTACAATGAGCAGTTCTTC; CDR3: CASSLAGRYNEQFF
size: -; D: -; J: TRBJ1-2; V: TRBV19; DNA: TGTGCCAGTAAGGAACAGCCTCCGAAGGGGGGCTACACCTTC; CDR3: CASKEQPPKGGYTF
size: -; D: -; J: TRBJ1-2; V: TRBV2; DNA: TGTGCCAGCACCCCAAGGGGAGGGTACACCTTC; CDR3: CASTPRGGYTF
size: -; D: TRBD1; J: TRBJ1-5; V: TRBV6-2/TRBV6-3; DNA: TGTGCCAGCAGTTATGGACAGGGGGGCAATCAGCCCCAGCATTTT; CDR3: CASSYGQGGNQPQHF
size: -; D: -; J: TRBJ2-5; V: TRBV13; DNA: TGTGCCAGCAGCCTGCGGACAGTTCAAGAGACCCAGTACTTC; CDR3: CASSLRTVQETQYF
size: few; D: TRBD2; J: TRBJ2-1; V: TRBV7-8; DNA: TGTGCCAGCAGCTTAGTGGGGGGGTTATCCTACAATGAGCAGTTCTTC; CDR3: CASSLVGGLSYNEQFF
size: -; D: TRBD1; J: TRBJ2-7; V: TRBV5-1; DNA: TGCGCCAGCAGCCAGCTCGACAGGGGGCTGTACGAGCAGTACTTC; CDR3: CASSQLDRGLYEQYF
size: -; D: TRBD2; J: TRBJ2-1; V: TRBV9; DNA: TGTGCCAGCAGCCCCCGGAGCGGGATGAGGAATGAGCAGTTCTTC; CDR3: CASSPRSGMRNEQFF
size: -; D: TRBD1; J: TRBJ2-2; V: TRBV7-2; DNA: TGTGCCAGCAGCTTAGGGACAGGGTCCGGGGAGCTGTTTTTT; CDR3: CASSLGTGSGELFF
size: -; D: TRBD1; J: TRBJ2-7; V: TRBV6-1; DNA: TGTGCCAGCAGTGCGGGACAGGGGGTGGGTGCTCACGAGCAGTACTTC; CDR3: CASSAGQGVGAHEQYF
size: -; D: -; J: TRBJ1-6; V: TRBV2; DNA: TGTGCCAGCAGTCCTGCTCGAGCATTTTCCCTCCACTTT; CDR3: CASSPARAFSLHF
size: once; D: TRBD2; J: TRBJ2-1; V: TRBV10-3; DNA: TGTGCCATCAGTGATCCGAGCGGGGGGTTCGGCGAGCAGTTCTTC; CDR3: CAISDPSGGFGEQFF
size: -; D: -; J: TRBJ2-1; V: TRBV3-1/TRBV3-2; DNA: TGTGCCAGCAGCCAAGAGCCCCTTGGGACTCCTACCGGGAATGAGCAGTTCTTC; CDR3: CASSQEPLGTPTGNEQFF
size: -; D: TRBD1; J: TRBJ1-2; V: TRBV5-1; DNA: TGCGCCAGCAGCTCGACAGGGGGTGGCTACACCTTC; CDR3: CASSSTGGGYTF
size: -; D: -; J: TRBJ1-5; V: TRBV6-1; DNA: TGTGCCAGCAGTGACAGGGGACATCAGCCCCAGCATTTT; CDR3: CASSDRGHQPQHF
size: -; D: TRBD2; J: TRBJ2-1; V: TRBV28; DNA: TGTGCCAGCAGCGGCCGCGTAAACCGACTAGCGGGGGGAATTGGTGAGCAGTTCTTC; CDR3: CASSGRVNRLAGGIGEQFF
size: once; D: -; J: TRBJ2-2; V: TRBV19; DNA: TGTGCCACCAGCCAGCAGGGCGGCACCGGGGAGCTGTTTTTT; CDR3: CATSQQGGTGELFF
size: once; D: -; J: TRBJ1-1; V: TRBV7-2; DNA: TGTGCCAGCAGCTTACTCGAGGTGGGCACTGAAGCTTTCTTT; CDR3: CASSLLEVGTEAFF
size: -; D: TRBD2; J: TRBJ2-7; V: TRBV28; DNA: TGTGCCAGCAGTTTTACTAGCGGGGGGGCCCACGAGCAGTACTTC; CDR3: CASSFTSGGAHEQYF
size: -; D: -; J: TRBJ1-3; V: TRBV5-1; DNA: TGCGCCAGCAGCTTGCAGGGTGGAAACACCATATATTTT; CDR3: CASSLQGGNTIYF
size: -; D: -; J: TRBJ1-2; V: TRBV5-6; DNA: TGTGCCAGCAGCTTGCTCAATCCAGGTGGTCAGGGGGGCTACACCTTC; CDR3: CASSLLNPGGQGGYTF
size: -; D: -; J: TRBJ1-4; V: TRBV6-6; DNA: TGTGCCAGCAGCCCTGCCGAGGAACTGTTTTTT; CDR3: CASSPAEELFF
size: -; D: -; J: TRBJ1-1; V: TRBV7-3; DNA: TGTGCCAGCAGCCCTATCCCCCTGGCAGGGCTTAACACTGAAGCTTTCTTT; CDR3: CASSPIPLAGLNTEAFF
size: -; D: TRBD2; J: TRBJ2-5; V: TRBV14; DNA: TGTGCCAGCAGCCAAGTCTATTTTTTTAGCGGGGGGGTACGTCAAGAGACCCAGTACTTC; CDR3: CASSQVYFFSGGVRQETQYF
size: -; D: -; J: TRBJ1-5; V: TRBV3-1/TRBV3-2; DNA: TGTGCCAGCAGCCAAGGGTCATCCAGTTACAATCAGCCCCAGCATTTT; CDR3: CASSQGSSSYNQPQHF
size: -; D: -; J: TRBJ1-5; V: TRBV9; DNA: TGTGCCAGCAGCGTCACAGGGAATCAGCCCCAGCATTTT; CDR3: CASSVTGNQPQHF